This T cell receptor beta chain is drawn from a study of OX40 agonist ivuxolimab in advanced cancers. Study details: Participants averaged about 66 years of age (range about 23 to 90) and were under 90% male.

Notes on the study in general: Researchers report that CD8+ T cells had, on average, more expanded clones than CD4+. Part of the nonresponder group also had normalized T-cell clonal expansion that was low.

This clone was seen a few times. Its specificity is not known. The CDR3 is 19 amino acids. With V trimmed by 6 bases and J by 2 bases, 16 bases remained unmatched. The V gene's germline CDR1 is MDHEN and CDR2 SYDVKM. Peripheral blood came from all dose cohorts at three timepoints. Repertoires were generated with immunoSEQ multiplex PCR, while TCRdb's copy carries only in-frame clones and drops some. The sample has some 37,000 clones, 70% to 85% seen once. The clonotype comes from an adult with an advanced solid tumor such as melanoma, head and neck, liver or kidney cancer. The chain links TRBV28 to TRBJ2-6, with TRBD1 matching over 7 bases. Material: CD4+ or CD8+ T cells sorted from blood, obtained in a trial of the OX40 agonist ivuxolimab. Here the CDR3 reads CASRAAGTETLAGANVLTF. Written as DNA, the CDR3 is TGTGCCAGCAGAGCCGCCGGGACAGAGACCTTAGCTGGGGCCAACGTCCTGACTTTC. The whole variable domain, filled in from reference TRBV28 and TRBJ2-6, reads DVKVTQSSRYLVKRTGEKVFLECVQDMDHENMFWYRQDPGLGLRLIYFSYDVKMKEKGDIPEGYSVSREKKERFSLILESASTNQTSMYLCASRAAGTETLAGANVLTFGAGSRLTVL.